This T cell receptor beta chain was recovered during a study of post-analysis software for immune sequencing data. Study-level information: Courses of disease covered relapsing-remitting, secondary progressive and progressive-relapsing multiple sclerosis.

Overall study results and limits: Comparison of patients with controls showed 5 or 6 TRBV segments more frequent in patients, TRBV5-6, TRBV5-1 and TRBV20-1 among them. Samples from one preparation batch, clustered by F measure, grouped strongly together. Patients with multiple sclerosis recorded significantly lower normalized Chao1 diversity than controls, the study found.

With regard to this clonotype: Antigen specificity is unknown.

Incorporated into the TCR beta cDNA libraries were unique molecular identifiers, which served to reduce PCR and sequencing biases. TCRdb passed the PCR reads through MiXCR, listing each CDR3 protein once. The profile shows about half a million distinct CDR3 sequences, 45% of them singletons. V shed 3 bases, J shed 6 bases, and the junction held 10 bases outside the gene matches. There are 17 residues in the CDR3. Germline V gene lookup returns CDR1 MDHEN and CDR2 SYDVKM. This sequence was found in a girl aged 5 to 17 with multiple sclerosis. V and J are TRBV28 and TRBJ1-4, with 10 bases aligning to TRBD1. Sequencing used blood. The CDR3 region has the DNA TGTGCCAGCAGTTTGCCTGGAGGGGGGACAGGGGATGAAAAACTGTTTTTT. It encodes CASSLPGGGTGDEKLFF.